This note documents a single T cell receptor (beta chain) sequence. Its antigen is not known. This specimen belongs to a study of PD-L1 blockade in urothelial cancer. Overall study: Blood was tested 3 weeks (second dose) and 6 weeks into treatment. Median T cell yield per blood sample was some 140,000 cells.

Findings and caveats of the study: Expansion of tumor-associated blood clones at 3 weeks was greater in durable-benefit patients.

The data were produced by immunoSEQ multiplex PCR, yet TCRdb's version contains in-frame clones alone and is incomplete. The table shows roughly 26,000 clones, with approximately 86% occurring only once. The sequences come from PBMCs, collected around atezolizumab (anti-PD-L1) treatment. The sequence was collected from a man aged 55 to 70 with urothelial cancer.

The CDR3, as DNA: TGTGCCAGTAGTCCAACCAGGGGCACTGAAGCTTTCTTT. Amino acid sequence: CASSPTRGTEAFF. This sequence joins TRBV19 and TRBJ1-1; a weak D match, TRBD1 (6 bases). Germline-derived CDR1 and CDR2 are LNHDA and SQIVND (reference sequence). The CDR3 spans 13 residues. Trimming pared 5 bases from V and 4 bases from J, leaving 11 bases between.